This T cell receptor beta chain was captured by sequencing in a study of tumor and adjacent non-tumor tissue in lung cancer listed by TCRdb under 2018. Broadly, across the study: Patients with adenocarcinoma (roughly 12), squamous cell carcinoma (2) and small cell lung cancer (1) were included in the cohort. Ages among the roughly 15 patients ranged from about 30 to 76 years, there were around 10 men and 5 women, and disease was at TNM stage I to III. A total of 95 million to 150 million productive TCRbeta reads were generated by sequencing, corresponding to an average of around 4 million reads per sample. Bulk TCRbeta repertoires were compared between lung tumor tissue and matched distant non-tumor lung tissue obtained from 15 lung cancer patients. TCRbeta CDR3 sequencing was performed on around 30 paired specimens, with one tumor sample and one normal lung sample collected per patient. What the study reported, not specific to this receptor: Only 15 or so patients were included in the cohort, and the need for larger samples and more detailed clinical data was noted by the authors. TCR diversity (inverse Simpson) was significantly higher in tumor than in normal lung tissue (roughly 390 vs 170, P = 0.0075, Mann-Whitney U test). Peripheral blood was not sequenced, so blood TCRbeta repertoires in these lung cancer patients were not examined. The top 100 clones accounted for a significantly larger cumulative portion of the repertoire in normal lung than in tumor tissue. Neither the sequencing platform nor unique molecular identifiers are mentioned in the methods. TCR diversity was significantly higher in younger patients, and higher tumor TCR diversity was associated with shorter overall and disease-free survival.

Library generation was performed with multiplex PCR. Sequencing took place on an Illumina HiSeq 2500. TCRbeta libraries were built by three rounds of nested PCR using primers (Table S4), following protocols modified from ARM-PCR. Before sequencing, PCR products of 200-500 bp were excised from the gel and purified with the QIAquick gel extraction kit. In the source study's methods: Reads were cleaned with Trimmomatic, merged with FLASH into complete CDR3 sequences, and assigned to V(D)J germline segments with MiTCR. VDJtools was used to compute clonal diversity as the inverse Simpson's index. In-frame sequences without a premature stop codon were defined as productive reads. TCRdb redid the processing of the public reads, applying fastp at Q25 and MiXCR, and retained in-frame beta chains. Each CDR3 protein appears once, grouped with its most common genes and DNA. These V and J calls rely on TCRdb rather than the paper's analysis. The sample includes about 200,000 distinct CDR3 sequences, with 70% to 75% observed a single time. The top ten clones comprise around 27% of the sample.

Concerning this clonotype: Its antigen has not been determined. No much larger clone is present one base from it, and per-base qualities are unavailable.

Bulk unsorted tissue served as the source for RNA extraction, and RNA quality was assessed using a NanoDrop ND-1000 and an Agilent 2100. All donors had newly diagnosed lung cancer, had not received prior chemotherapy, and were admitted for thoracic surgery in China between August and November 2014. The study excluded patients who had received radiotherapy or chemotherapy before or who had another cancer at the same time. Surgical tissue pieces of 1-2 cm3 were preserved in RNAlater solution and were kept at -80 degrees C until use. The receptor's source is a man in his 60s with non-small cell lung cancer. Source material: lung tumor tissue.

In nucleotides, the sequence is TGTGCCAGCAGCCAAGATCTCAACTCCTACGAGCAGTACTTC. Protein translation: CASSQDLNSYEQYF. The receptor chain draws on TRBV11-1 and TRBJ2-7, with the D gene uncertain. The CDR3 holds 14 amino acids from the cysteine to the phenylalanine. Only the CDR3 portion is preserved as DNA: 42 bases, with reading frame beginning at the first base. The junction carries 11 bases between V and J, which are trimmed by 5 bases and 0 bases respectively. The germline V gene (reference sequence) sets CDR1 to SGHAT and CDR2 to FQDESV.